The TCR beta chain described here comes from a study of T cells in tuberculosis. Sequencing was performed with immunoSEQ multiplex PCR; in TCRdb, only in-frame clones are kept and a portion is missing. Among 6,500 to 9,500 clones, over 90% were seen once, and the ten largest hold 9.5% to 13%. Looked up from germline, CDR1 is LNHDA and CDR2 is SQIVND (reference sequence). V lost 6 bases, J lost 7 bases, and 15 bases lay in between. The CDR3 length is 13 residues. The sequence came from an adult with tuberculosis. The rearrangement joins TRBV19 to TRBJ1-2; D is possibly TRBD1 (6 bases). Sequencing was done on a sample of PBMCs. The CDR3 bases are TGTGCCAGTAGGAAGGGGGAAGGAACTGGCTACACCTTC. Protein: CASRKGEGTGYTF.